This TCR beta chain appears in the sequencing data of a study of tumor and adjacent non-tumor tissue in lung cancer. Study-level background: Patients were aged roughly 30 to 76, roughly nine men and about five women, stage I to III.

The library came from three nested PCR rounds adapted from ARM-PCR protocols. TCRdb reprocessed the multiplex PCR reads with MiXCR, giving one entry per CDR3 protein. The data contain 85,000 to 100,000 distinct CDR3 sequences, about 70% of them singletons. Points on this clonotype: One end of the junction does not line up with germline, which may come from a read error.

RNA was extracted from bulk tissue without any cell sorting. Newly diagnosed lung cancer patients had thoracic surgery in China, August–late 2014, without prior chemotherapy. The source of this sequence is a man aged 55 to 70 with non-small cell lung cancer. Sequenced: lung tumor tissue.

The DNA of the CDR3 is TGTGCCAGCGGCTTGGGGACAGGTTCGGGGGCCAAAAACATTCAGCACTTC. As protein: CASGLGTGSGAKNIQHF. J is TRBJ2-4 and V is TRBV5-4, with 8 bases fitting TRBD1. Germline V gives CDR1 SGHNT, CDR2 YYREEE (reference sequence). The CDR3 is 17 residues long.